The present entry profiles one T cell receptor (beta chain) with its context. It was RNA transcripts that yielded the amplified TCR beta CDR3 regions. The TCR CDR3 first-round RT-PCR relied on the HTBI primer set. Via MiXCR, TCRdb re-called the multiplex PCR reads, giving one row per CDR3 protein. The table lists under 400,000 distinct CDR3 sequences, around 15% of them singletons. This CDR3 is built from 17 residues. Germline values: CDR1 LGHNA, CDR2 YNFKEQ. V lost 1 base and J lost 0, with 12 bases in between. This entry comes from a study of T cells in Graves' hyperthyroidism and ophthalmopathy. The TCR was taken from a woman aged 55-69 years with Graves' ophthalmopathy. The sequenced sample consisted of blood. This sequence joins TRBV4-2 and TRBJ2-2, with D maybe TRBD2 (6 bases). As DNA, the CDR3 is TGTGCCAGCAGCCAAGGTTGGGGGGTAACGAACACCGGGGAGCTGTTTTTT. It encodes CASSQGWGVTNTGELFF.